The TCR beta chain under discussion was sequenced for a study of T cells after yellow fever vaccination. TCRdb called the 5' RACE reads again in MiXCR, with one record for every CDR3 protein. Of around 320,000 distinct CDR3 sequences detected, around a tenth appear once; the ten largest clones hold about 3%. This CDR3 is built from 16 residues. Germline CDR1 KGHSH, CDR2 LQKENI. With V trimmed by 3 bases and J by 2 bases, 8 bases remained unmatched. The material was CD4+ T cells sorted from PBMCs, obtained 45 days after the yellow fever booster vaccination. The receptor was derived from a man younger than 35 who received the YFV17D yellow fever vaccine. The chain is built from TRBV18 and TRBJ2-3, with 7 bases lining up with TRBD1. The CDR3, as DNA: TGTGCCAGCTCACCGTTGACAGGGCCCCTCACAGATACGCAGTATTTT. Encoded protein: CASSPLTGPLTDTQYF.